Listed here are 10 T cell receptor beta chains from one sample, sequenced in a study of shared clonotypes between healthy human individuals. Sequenced by immunoSEQ multiplex PCR; TCRdb stores in-frame clones only, minus some. The sample lists around 2,100,000 clones, approximately 94% occurring once. It was CD45RO-negative cells, positively selected for CCR7, that made up naive CD8 cells, with terminally differentiated effector memory CD45RA+ cells excluded. The sample was naive CD8+ T cells sorted from blood. Receptors originate from a man younger than 35 in good health.

The chain recombines TRBV7-9 with TRBJ1-1; D is undetermined. The V gene lost 10 bases and the J gene lost 0 bases, with 12 bases spanning the gap. This CDR3 region has 13 residues. Germline V lookup: CDR1 SEHNR, CDR2 FQNEAQ (reference sequence). CDR3 amino acids: CATRSLMNTEAFF. The CDR3 DNA is TGTGCCACCCGCTCACTCATGAACACTGAAGCTTTCTTT. The entire variable domain, with the rest obtained from reference TRBV7-9 and TRBJ1-1, is as follows: DTGVSQNPRHKITKRGQNVTFRCDPISEHNRLYWYRQTLGQGPEFLTYFQNEAQLEKSRLLSDRFSAERPKGSFSTLEIQRTEQGDSAMYLCATRSLMNTEAFFGQGTRLTVV.

The chain has TRBV6-5 and TRBJ2-3; the D gene could be TRBD1 or TRBD2 (5 bases each). The V gene lost 2 bases and the J gene lost 2 bases, with 11 bases spanning the gap. The CDR3 loop spans 15 amino acids. Germline V gene sequence: CDR1 MNHEY, CDR2 SVGAGI. DNA of the CDR3: TGTGCCAGCAGTTACGGGGGTGGTAACACAGATACGCAGTATTTT. Its translation: CASSYGGGNTDTQYF.

The gene calls are TRBV6-1 and TRBJ2-7; unclear D gene. Germline V gives CDR1 MNHNS, CDR2 SASEGT. The CDR3 consists of 13 residues. Trimming shortened V by 2 bases and J by 4 bases, and 9 bases separated the two germline ends. The CDR3 here is CASSESIRYEQYF. The CDR3, as DNA: TGTGCCAGCAGTGAAAGCATCCGATACGAGCAGTACTTC.

This chain links TRBV13 with TRBJ2-5; a weak D match, TRBD2 (5 bases). This CDR3 is built from 14 residues. Per germline, CDR1 PRHDT and CDR2 FYEKMQ (reference sequence). Trimming took 4 bases from V and 5 from J, leaving 14 bases between them. The CDR3, as DNA: TGTGCCAGCAGCTCGGCTTCACCGGGGGAGACCCAGTACTTC. It encodes CASSSASPGETQYF.

The chain joins TRBV19 to TRBJ2-3, with 9 bases fitting TRBD2. Germline CDR1 and CDR2: LNHDA and SQIVND (reference sequence). V lost 5 bases and J lost 5; bases outside the gene matches: 5. The CDR3 length is 14 residues. The CDR3 DNA reads as TGTGCCAGTAGTGGTAGCGGGGGCCGAGATACGCAGTATTTT. Translating gives CASSGSGGRDTQYF.

The rearrangement joins TRBV6-4 to TRBJ1-1, with D uncertain. Germline V gene sequence: CDR1 MRHNA, CDR2 SNTAGT. Trimming removed 4 bases at V and 7 bases at J, with 16 bases between. The CDR3 sequence is 14 residues long. The CDR3 region has the DNA TGTGCCAGCAGTGTGACTCATGGGTCGGGTGAAGCTTTCTTT. Amino acid sequence: CASSVTHGSGEAFF.

The chain is built from TRBV30 and TRBJ1-2; D is possibly TRBD1 (5 bases). In germline, CDR1 is GTSNPN, CDR2 SVGIG (reference sequence). The CDR3 length is 13 residues. Trimming cost V 5 bases and J 1 base, with 11 bases left between them. The CDR3 reads CAWGGVFNYGYTF. The CDR3 DNA reads as TGTGCCTGGGGAGGGGTCTTTAACTATGGCTACACCTTC.

J is TRBJ2-6 and V is TRBV6-8, with unresolved D. The CDR3 contains 12 residues. Germline V gene sequence: CDR1 MNHGY, CDR2 SAAAGT. Trimming stripped 8 bases from V and 4 bases from J, with 6 bases between. The DNA for the CDR3 is TGTGCCAGCCTAACCGGGGCCAACGTCCTGACTTTC. Translation: CASLTGANVLTF.

Concerning this clone: Compared with germline, one end of the junction differs, possibly owing to a read error. The chain recombines TRBV29-1 with TRBJ1-2, with D tentatively TRBD1 (5 bases). In germline, CDR1 is SQVTM, CDR2 ANQGSEA. The CDR3 loop spans 11 amino acids. For the CDR3, the DNA is TGCAGCGTCGAAGGGGAATATGGCTACACCTTC. Amino acids: CSVEGEYGYTF. Combining the CDR3 with reference TRBV29-1 and TRBJ1-2 gives the whole variable domain SAVISQKPSRDICQRGTSLTIQCQVDSQVTMMFWYRQQPGQSLTLIATANQGSEATYESGFVIDKFPISRPNLTFSTLTVSNMSPEDSSIYLCSVEGEYGYTFGSGTRLTVV.

The chain joins TRBV10-2 to TRBJ1-1, with D possibly being TRBD1 (6 bases). Trimming shortened V by 7 bases and J by 4 bases, and 10 bases separated the two germline ends. The CDR3 loop spans 12 amino acids. The germline gives CDR1 WSHSY, CDR2 SAAADI. CDR3 amino acids: CASKGGGTEAFF. In nucleotides, the CDR3 is TGCGCCAGCAAGGGAGGGGGCACTGAAGCTTTCTTT.